This T cell receptor (beta chain) was recovered during a study of blood T cell repertoires in COVID-19. Study details: Samples representing acute and convalescent COVID-19 were sourced from the United States, Italy and Spain.

This CDR3 spans 15 amino acids. The germline CDR1 and CDR2 sequences are WSHSY and SAAADI. V dropped 3 bases and J dropped 6; count of bases not matched to a gene: 9. Generated by immunoSEQ multiplex PCR, the TCRdb table keeps only in-frame clones and is missing some. The sample has approximately 46,000 clones; around 88% are singletons. This TCR derives from a human donor in a cohort sampled during active COVID-19. The sequencing sample was made of peripheral blood. V and J are TRBV10-2 and TRBJ2-7, with TRBD2 matching 9 bases. In DNA, the CDR3 is TGCGCCAGCAGTGAATGGGCGGGAGGGCTCGGCGAGCAGTACTTC. This gives the protein CASSEWAGGLGEQYF.